This note documents a single TCR beta chain sequence. Its antigen remains unidentified. The entry originates in a study of shared clonotypes between healthy human individuals. General study points: Non-shared clonotypes were found to have lower generation probabilities than the clonotypes that were shared by all four of the sorted-subset donors. Researchers sampled blood only, noting tissue repertoires likely differ. How much donors shared clonotypes was expected to be affected by sequencing depth.

Positive CCR7 selection of CD45RO-negative cells yielded the naive CD8 cells, and terminally differentiated effector memory CD45RA+ cells were excluded. Only in-frame clones appear in the TCRdb table, and some are missing; sequencing was by immunoSEQ multiplex PCR. The sample carries about 680,000 clones, around 90% recorded once. V shed 1 base and J shed 3 bases, with 7 bases lying between them. The CDR3 runs to 13 residues. CDR1 and CDR2 from the germline V gene are SGHTA and FQGTGA. The sequence came from a man aged 30 to 39 in good health. The rearrangement links TRBV7-3 to TRBJ2-7; unclear D gene. The source material was naive CD8+ T cells sorted from blood. CDR3 bases: TGTGCCAGCAGCTTAAGGCCGAGCTACGAGCAGTACTTC. Its translation is CASSLRPSYEQYF.